This TCR beta chain was captured by sequencing in a study of cytomegalovirus exposure and HLA in healthy donors. Study results and limitations: Cytomegalovirus association was listed for around 180 TCR beta chains.

The germline V gene encodes CDR1 SGDLS and CDR2 YYNGEE. CDR3 length: 15 residues. Trimming removed 4 bases at V and 0 bases at J, with 13 bases between. A remark on this clone: Its matching antigen is unknown.

The study ran its PCR with 60 Vbeta and 13 Jbeta primers. Some clones are missing from TCRdb's copy, which holds only in-frame ones; the method was immunoSEQ multiplex PCR. The data contain under 200,000 clones, about 80% of them seen just once; the ten biggest clones take up over 11%. This TCR was recovered from a man aged 50-60 years in good health and CMV-seropositive. The J gene is TRBJ1-2, the V gene TRBV9, with D possibly matching TRBD1 (5 bases). The sample consisted of PBMCs. Here the CDR3 reads CASSPGSTANYGYTF. The CDR3, as DNA: TGTGCCAGCAGCCCCGGATCGACAGCTAACTATGGCTACACCTTC.